This T cell receptor (beta chain) was observed in a study of technical replicates of blood from a few donors. The CDR3 is 19 residues long. J was trimmed by 0 bases and V by 6 bases; bases with no gene match: 15. The V gene's germline CDR1 is MNHEY and CDR2 SMNVEV (reference sequence). Repertoires were generated with immunoSEQ multiplex PCR, while TCRdb's copy carries only in-frame clones and drops some. The data contain approximately 70,000 clones, around 92% of them seen just once; the ten biggest clones take up over 0.35%. The sample was T cells isolated from PBMCs. This chain links TRBV27 with TRBJ1-1; the match to TRBD1 covers 11 bases. This TCR was recovered from a human donor in good health. The CDR3 spells CASRPMKGTGGSMNTEAFF. CDR3 in DNA: TGTGCCAGCAGACCAATGAAGGGGACAGGGGGAAGTATGAACACTGAAGCTTTCTTT.